This TCR beta chain stems from a study of spatial heterogeneity in lung cancer. Whole-study results and caveats: It was found that expanded intratumoral alpha and beta TCR counts tracked tumor mutation counts.

This clonotype was counted at least ten times. Its antigen is as yet unknown. Because the library targeted alpha chains, this beta chain is an off-target read whose size means little. Time point reported: sample taken at primary tumor resection. The donors were 72 patients with non-small cell lung cancer that was early-stage and untreated. TCRdb re-derived calls from the 5' RACE reads in MiXCR, one entry per CDR3 protein. The sample holds about 15,000 distinct CDR3 sequences, 6.2% seen once. CDR3 length: 17 residues. With V trimmed by 3 bases and J by 5 bases, 13 bases remained unmatched. Sequenced here: lung tumor tissue, sampled at surgery. The chain combines TRBV12-3 or TRBV12-4 with TRBJ1-3, with 7 bases matching TRBD1. This receptor was obtained from a male donor with early-stage non-small cell lung cancer. CDR3 residues: CASSFGQGQRSRNTIYF. CDR3 sequence (DNA): TGTGCCAGCAGTTTTGGCCAGGGACAGCGAAGTCGAAACACCATATATTTT.